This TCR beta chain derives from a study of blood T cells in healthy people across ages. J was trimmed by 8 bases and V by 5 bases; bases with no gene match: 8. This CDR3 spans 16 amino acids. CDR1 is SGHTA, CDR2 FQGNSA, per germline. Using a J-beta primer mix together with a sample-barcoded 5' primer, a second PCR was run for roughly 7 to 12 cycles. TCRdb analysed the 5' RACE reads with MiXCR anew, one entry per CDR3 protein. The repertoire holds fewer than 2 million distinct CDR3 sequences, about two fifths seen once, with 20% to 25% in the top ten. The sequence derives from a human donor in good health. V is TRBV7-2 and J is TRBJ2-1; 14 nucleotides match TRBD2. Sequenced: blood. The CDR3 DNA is TGTGCCAGCAGCACCCGGACTAGCGGGGGGATAGATGAGCAGTTCTTC. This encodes CASSTRTSGGIDEQFF.